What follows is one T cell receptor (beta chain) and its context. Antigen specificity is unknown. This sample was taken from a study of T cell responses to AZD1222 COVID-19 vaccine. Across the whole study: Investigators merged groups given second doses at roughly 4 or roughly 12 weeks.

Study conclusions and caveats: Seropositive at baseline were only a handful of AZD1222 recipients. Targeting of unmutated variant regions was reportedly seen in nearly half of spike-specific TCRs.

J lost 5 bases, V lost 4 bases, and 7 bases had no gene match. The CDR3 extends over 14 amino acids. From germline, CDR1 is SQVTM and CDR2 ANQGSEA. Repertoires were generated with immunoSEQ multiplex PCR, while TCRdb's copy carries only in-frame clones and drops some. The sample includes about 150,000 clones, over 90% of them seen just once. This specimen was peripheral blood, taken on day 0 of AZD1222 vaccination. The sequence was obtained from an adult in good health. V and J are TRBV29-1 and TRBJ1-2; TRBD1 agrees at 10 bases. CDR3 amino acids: CSVAWTGGIYGYTF. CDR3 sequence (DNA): TGCAGCGTTGCTTGGACAGGGGGAATTTATGGCTACACCTTC. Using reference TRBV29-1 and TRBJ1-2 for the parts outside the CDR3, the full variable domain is SAVISQKPSRDICQRGTSLTIQCQVDSQVTMMFWYRQQPGQSLTLIATANQGSEATYESGFVIDKFPISRPNLTFSTLTVSNMSPEDSSIYLCSVAWTGGIYGYTFGSGTRLTVV.